Listed here are 9 T cell receptor beta chains from one sample, sequenced in a study of Tregs in tolerant kidney transplant recipients. Here immunoSEQ multiplex PCR was the method, and the copy in TCRdb shows in-frame clones only, minus some. The sample lists tens of thousands of clones, about 89% occurring once. Material: CD4+ T cells from blood, obtained before the transplant. Receptors were obtained from a human donor who received a combined kidney and bone marrow transplant.

V usage is TRBV7-2 and J usage is TRBJ1-5, with D perhaps matching TRBD1 (6 bases). Trimming left V 3 bases short and J 0 bases short, with 9 bases between. In germline, CDR1 is SGHTA, CDR2 FQGNSA. CDR3 length: 15 amino acids. This CDR3 reads CASSFRDISNQPQHF. The CDR3 coding sequence is TGTGCCAGCAGCTTTAGGGACATTAGCAATCAGCCCCAGCATTTT.

The J gene is TRBJ2-7, the V gene TRBV28; tentative D call: TRBD2 (7 bases). The CDR3 has 13 amino acids. The germline V gene has CDR1 MDHEN and CDR2 SYDVKM. Trimming removed 6 bases from V and 2 bases from J, with 11 bases in between. The CDR3 sequence is CASRGGGTYEQYF. CDR3 in DNA: TGTGCCAGCAGAGGGGGAGGGACCTACGAGCAGTACTTC. The full variable domain, its missing parts supplied by reference TRBV28 and TRBJ2-7, is DVKVTQSSRYLVKRTGEKVFLECVQDMDHENMFWYRQDPGLGLRLIYFSYDVKMKEKGDIPEGYSVSREKKERFSLILESASTNQTSMYLCASRGGGTYEQYFGPGTRLTVT.

The rearrangement joins TRBV6-1 to TRBJ2-1; D is possibly TRBD1 (7 bases). The CDR3 contains 15 residues. The V gene lost 3 bases and the J gene lost 10 bases, with 19 bases spanning the gap. CDR1 is MNHNS, CDR2 SASEGT, per germline. The CDR3: CASSDLRGVPHEQFF. The CDR3 region has the DNA TGTGCCAGCAGTGATCTCAGGGGGGTCCCCCACGAGCAGTTCTTC.

For the CDR3, the DNA is TGTGCCATCAGCCCAGCCGGGACAGGGGGCCCAGATACGCAGTATTTT. Protein sequence: CAISPAGTGGPDTQYF. The chain carries TRBV10-3 and TRBJ2-3; 12 nucleotides align to TRBD1. The V gene's germline CDR1 is ENHRY and CDR2 SYGVKD. The trim removed 6 bases at V and 4 bases at J, leaving 8 bases unmatched. The CDR3 runs 16 residues.

V usage is TRBV19 and J usage is TRBJ1-1, with D possibly TRBD1 on 6 matching bases. The CDR3 totals 14 residues. CDR1 and CDR2 from the germline V gene are LNHDA and SQIVND (reference sequence). V dropped 6 bases and J dropped 1 base, with 12 bases sitting between them. The DNA of the CDR3 is TGTGCCAGTAGCTCGGGACATACGAACACTGAAGCTTTCTTT. This translates into CASSSGHTNTEAFF.

The chain links TRBV5-1 to TRBJ2-5; TRBD1 agrees at 7 bases. V shed 2 bases and J 4 bases; nucleotides not matched to a gene: 8. The length of the CDR3 is 15 residues. Germline V gene data show CDR1 as SGHRS and CDR2 as YFSETQ. The CDR3 spells CASSFSGGGGETQYF. The CDR3 bases are TGCGCCAGCAGCTTTTCAGGGGGTGGGGGAGAGACCCAGTACTTC. Full variable domain (remainder filled in from reference TRBV5-1 and TRBJ2-5): KAGVTQTPRYLIKTRGQQVTLSCSPISGHRSVSWYQQTPGQGLQFLFEYFSETQRNKGNFPGRFSGRQFSNSRSEMNVSTLELGDSALYLCASSFSGGGGETQYFGPGTRLLVL.

This sequence joins TRBV4-1 and TRBJ2-1; 7 bases are a match to TRBD1. With 1 base clipped from V and 4 bases from J, the junction kept 4 bases outside the gene matches. CDR1 is MGHRA and CDR2 is YSYEKL in the germline V gene. There are 15 residues in the CDR3. The CDR3 nucleotides are TGCGCCAGCAGCCAAGGGGGACAGAAATACAATGAGCAGTTCTTC. It is translated as CASSQGGQKYNEQFF.

This sequence joins TRBV5-1 and TRBJ1-4; 10 nucleotides agree with TRBD1. The trim removed 3 bases at V and 8 bases at J, leaving 7 bases unmatched. In germline, CDR1 is SGHRS, CDR2 YFSETQ. The CDR3 contains 15 residues. CDR3 coding DNA: TGCGCCAGCAGCTGGACAGGGGGTCAAGGGGAAAAACTGTTTTTT. It codes for CASSWTGGQGEKLFF.

The V call is TRBV7-2, the J call TRBJ2-7, with TRBD2 matching 9 bases. The CDR3 totals 14 residues. Germline CDR1 and CDR2: SGHTA and FQGNSA. Trimming took 4 bases from V and 2 from J; bases not matched to a gene: 3. The CDR3 reads CASSYGLAPYEQYF. DNA of the CDR3: TGTGCCAGCAGCTACGGACTAGCGCCCTACGAGCAGTACTTC. Complete variable domain (other parts from reference TRBV7-2 and TRBJ2-7): GAGVSQSPSNKVTEKGKDVELRCDPISGHTALYWYRQSLGQGLEFLIYFQGNSAPDKSGLPSDRFSAERTGGSVSTLTIQRTQQEDSAVYLCASSYGLAPYEQYFGPGTRLTVT.